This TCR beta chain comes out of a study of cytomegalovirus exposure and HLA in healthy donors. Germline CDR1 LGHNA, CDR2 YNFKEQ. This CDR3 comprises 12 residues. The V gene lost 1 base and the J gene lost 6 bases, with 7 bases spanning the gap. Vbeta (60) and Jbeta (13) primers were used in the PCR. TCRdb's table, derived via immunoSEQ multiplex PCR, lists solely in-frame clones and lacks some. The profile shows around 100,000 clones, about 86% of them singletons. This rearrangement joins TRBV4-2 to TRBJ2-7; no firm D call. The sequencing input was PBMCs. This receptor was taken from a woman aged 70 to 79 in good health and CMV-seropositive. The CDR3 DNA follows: TGTGCCAGCAGCCAAGTCCCATCCGAGCAGTACTTC. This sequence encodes CASSQVPSEQYF.